Described below is a single T cell receptor beta chain sequence and its context. This sample stems from a study of blood T cell repertoires in COVID-19. Study overall: COVID-19 samples collected from the United States, Italy and Spain covered acute and convalescent phases. Sample material is recorded as cDNA or gDNA derived from T cells, B-cell-depleted T cells, or PBMCs.

Germline-derived CDR1 and CDR2 are SGHTA and FQGTGA. The CDR3 runs to 16 residues. V lost 4 bases and J 12 bases, leaving 27 bases between the germline ends. Original data processing: Cell counts per sample came from amplifying reference gene primers. Clones were read by immunoSEQ multiplex PCR, and TCRdb kept only the in-frame ones, dropping some. D and trimming were read from the DNA, whereas the V and J calls and clone size are those reported in that table. The sample holds 100,000 to 130,000 clones, over 80% seen once. The receptor was derived from a woman aged 25-40 years with acute or convalescent COVID-19. Sequenced: peripheral blood. The chain has TRBV7-3 and TRBJ1-1; D is perhaps TRBD1 (6 bases). CDR3 sequence reads: CASSSQGPPRGGMTFF. The CDR3 nucleotides are TGTGCCAGCAGCTCACAGGGCCCGCCAAGGGGGGGGATGACTTTCTTT.